What follows are 7 T cell receptor beta chains derived from one specimen sequenced in a study of cytomegalovirus exposure and HLA in healthy donors. The primer mix had 60 Vbeta and 13 Jbeta primers. Generated by immunoSEQ multiplex PCR, the TCRdb table keeps only in-frame clones and is missing some. The table lists more than 80,000 clones, 63% of them singletons. The sequenced sample consisted of PBMCs. All receptors come from a woman aged 35 to 49 in good health and CMV-seropositive.

V usage is TRBV6-1 and J usage is TRBJ2-7, with a possible D match to TRBD2 (5 bases). CDR1 MNHNS and CDR2 SASEGT come from the germline V gene. V lost 3 bases and J 2 bases, leaving 17 bases between the germline ends. This CDR3 region has 16 residues. For the CDR3, the DNA is TGTGCCAGCAGTGAGGAGGCGTGGAGTGGGACCTACGAGCAGTACTTC. Amino acid sequence: CASSEEAWSGTYEQYF.

This clone was counted a few times. The chain carries TRBV2 and TRBJ2-7; 9 nucleotides line up with TRBD2. The CDR3 has 16 residues. V lost 2 bases and J lost 2; bases outside the gene matches: 7. Germline CDR1 is SNHLY and CDR2 is FYNNEI. The CDR3 DNA sequence: TGTGCCAGCAGTGAAAGGCTAGCGGGATTGCCCTACGAGCAGTACTTC. Its translation: CASSERLAGLPYEQYF.

In its sample, this clone was seen a few times. The chain couples TRBV28 to TRBJ2-5; 14 bases agree with TRBD2. The CDR3 runs to 16 residues. V was pared by 2 bases and J by 4 bases, with 3 bases of the junction left unmatched. Germline values: CDR1 MDHEN, CDR2 SYDVKM. In DNA form, the CDR3 reads TGTGCCAGCAGTTTACCCGGGACTAGCGGGAGAGAGACCCAGTACTTC. This gives the protein CASSLPGTSGRETQYF.

The chain links TRBV5-1 to TRBJ2-6; 8 nucleotides match TRBD1. V lost 4 bases, J lost 12 bases, and 9 bases stayed unmatched. The CDR3 is made up of 14 amino acids. Germline V CDR1 and CDR2: SGHRS, YFSETQ. CDR3 nucleotide sequence: TGCGCCAGCAGCGGAGGCGGGACAGGTACCGTCCTGACTTTC. Its translation is CASSGGGTGTVLTF.

This clone was counted once. V usage is TRBV7-9 and J usage is TRBJ2-3, with a possible D match to TRBD1 (6 bases). This CDR3 is built from 16 residues. Trimming took off 1 base at V and 2 bases at J, with 13 bases between the two ends. Looked up from germline, CDR1 is SEHNR and CDR2 is FQNEAQ (reference sequence). The CDR3 sequence: CASSLDGGQNTDTQYF. The CDR3 region has the DNA TGTGCCAGCAGCTTAGATGGTGGACAGAACACAGATACGCAGTATTTT. The full variable domain, its missing parts supplied by reference TRBV7-9 and TRBJ2-3, is DTGVSQNPRHKITKRGQNVTFRCDPISEHNRLYWYRQTLGQGPEFLTYFQNEAQLEKSRLLSDRFSAERPKGSFSTLEIQRTEQGDSAMYLCASSLDGGQNTDTQYFGPGTRLTVL.

This clone was seen a few times. This rearrangement joins TRBV9 to TRBJ2-5, with D perhaps TRBD1 (7 bases). In germline, CDR1 is SGDLS, CDR2 YYNGEE. V was trimmed by 7 bases and J by 1 base, leaving 17 bases between them. The CDR3 covers 15 residues. The CDR3 reads CASSGPQGGQETQYF. In nucleotides, the CDR3 is TGTGCCAGCTCCGGACCCCAGGGGGGCCAAGAGACCCAGTACTTC.

There are a few counts of this clone. At the DNA level, this CDR3 is encoded by other sequences in the same sample as well. The chain combines TRBV9 with TRBJ1-5; 7 bases are a match to TRBD1. Per germline, CDR1 SGDLS and CDR2 YYNGEE. After removal of 0 bases from V and 4 bases from J, the junction contained 4 bases not matched to a gene. The CDR3 spans 15 residues. The CDR3: CASSVGQGGNQPQHF. CDR3 DNA sequence: TGTGCCAGCAGCGTAGGGCAGGGGGGTAATCAGCCCCAGCATTTT.